Listed below are T cell receptor beta chains from one sample, sequenced in a study of cytomegalovirus exposure and HLA in healthy donors. Profiling relied on immunoSEQ multiplex PCR, and the TCRdb table lists in-frame clones only, not all of them. The sample lists some 180,000 clones; around 80% were seen once. The sequencing sample was made of PBMCs. The receptor source for this set is a man aged 18 to 29 in good health and CMV-seronegative. CDR3s include the opening cysteine and the closing phenylalanine or tryptophan. Each record gives: V gene, J gene, D gene, clone size, CDR3 DNA, CDR3 protein. A D gene is named only where the DNA matches it firmly. Only some rows state a clone size, as once, few, many or a class for expanded clones.

TRBV5-6	TRBJ2-1	NA	NA	TGTGCCAGCAGCCGGCTAGCGAAGACCTACAATGAGCAGTTCTTC	CASSRLAKTYNEQFF
TRBV14	TRBJ1-1	TRBD1	NA	TGTGCCAGCAGCCAAGAGGGGCAGACAGGGACTACTGAAGCTTTCTTT	CASSQEGQTGTTEAFF
TRBV5-1	TRBJ1-6	NA	once	TGCGCCAGCAGCTTGGTAGCCGGGGTGAGGAATTCACCCCTCCACTTT	CASSLVAGVRNSPLHF
TRBV2	TRBJ1-2	NA	NA	TGTGCCAGCATGGCGGAGGGGTTGGGCTATGGCTACACCTTC	CASMAEGLGYGYTF
TRBV19	TRBJ2-1	NA	NA	TGTGCCAGTAGTATGGTAACAAAGTCATACAATGAGCAGTTCTTC	CASSMVTKSYNEQFF
TRBV18	TRBJ2-2	TRBD1	NA	TGTGCCAGCTCGGTGGGACAGACCGGGGAGCTGTTTTTT	CASSVGQTGELFF
TRBV10-3	TRBJ1-6	TRBD1	NA	TGTGCCATAAGGACAGGCCTTAGTTCACCCCTCCACTTT	CAIRTGLSSPLHF
TRBV7-8	TRBJ2-1	TRBD2	few	TGTGCCAGCAGCCAATGGACTAGCGGTCCCATCAATGAGCAGTTCTTC	CASSQWTSGPINEQFF
TRBV27	TRBJ1-5	TRBD1	NA	TGTGCCAGCAGGGGGACAGGGACGTTTCAGCCCCAGCATTTT	CASRGTGTFQPQHF
TRBV29-1	TRBJ2-3	NA	few	TGCAGCGTTGATTTTGCACAGTCTAGCACAGATACGCAGTATTTT	CSVDFAQSSTDTQYF
TRBV6-1	TRBJ2-7	TRBD2	NA	TGTGCCAGCAGTGAAGCGGGATGGGTAGCGGGAGATATCTACGAGCAGTACTTC	CASSEAGWVAGDIYEQYF
TRBV30	TRBJ2-3	TRBD1	NA	TGTGCCTGGATTGGGACAGGGGCCCACACAGATACGCAGTATTTT	CAWIGTGAHTDTQYF
TRBV6-5	TRBJ1-1	NA	NA	TGTGCCAGCAGTAAGGGACTCCGGGGGAACACTGAAGCTTTCTTT	CASSKGLRGNTEAFF
TRBV5-1	TRBJ1-6	NA	few	TGCGCCAGCAGCTTCCAGGGGAATAATTCACCCCTCCACTTT	CASSFQGNNSPLHF